The source of this T cell receptor beta chain is a study of monozygotic twins with inflammatory bowel disease. Study-wide results and limits: IBD patients share fewer clonotypes with other people than healthy twins do, especially with disease activity.

With the 5' RACE reads reprocessed, TCRdb shows one record per CDR3 protein and no DNA. With fewer than 550,000 distinct CDR3 sequences in the sample, the ten largest clones hold 2% to 2.5%. About this clonotype: Its antigen is not identified.

The CDR3 contains 11 residues. Germline V CDR1 and CDR2: SGHTA, FQGNSA. The rearrangement joins TRBV7-2 to TRBJ2-1. The TCR originated in a human donor with ulcerative colitis or Crohn's disease, or a healthy co-twin of an affected twin (not recorded which). Sequencing was done on a sample of blood. The CDR3 is CASSLPREQFF. Full variable domain (rest looked up from reference TRBV7-2 and TRBJ2-1): GAGVSQSPSNKVTEKGKDVELRCDPISGHTALYWYRQSLGQGLEFLIYFQGNSAPDKSGLPSDRFSAERTGGSVSTLTIQRTQQEDSAVYLCASSLPREQFFGPGTRLTVL.